The clone carrying this T cell receptor beta chain came up a few times. What it binds is not known. This sample is drawn from a study of post-analysis software for immune sequencing data. Study-wide points: Patients had higher frequencies than controls of about five TRBV segments, including TRBV5-6, TRBV5-1 and TRBV20-1.

In germline, CDR1 is SGHDT, CDR2 YYEEEE. This CDR3 is built from 13 residues. Trimming removed 4 bases at V and 5 bases at J, with 10 bases between. Incorporated into the TCR beta cDNA libraries were unique molecular identifiers, which served to reduce PCR and sequencing biases. Input amounts of roughly 0.85 to 11 million T cells were used. These gave about 500,000 cDNA molecules, so each molecule approximated one T cell. From the PCR reads, TCRdb called clonotypes with MiXCR, one entry per CDR3 protein. The data hold 380,000 or so distinct CDR3 sequences, with approximately 33% observed a single time.

V and J are TRBV5-6 and TRBJ2-1; D remains ambiguous. The source material was blood. This TCR was recovered from a girl aged 10 to 17 with multiple sclerosis. The CDR3: CASSLWGNNEQFF. The CDR3 DNA is TGTGCCAGCAGCCTGTGGGGAAACAATGAGCAGTTCTTC.